This T cell receptor beta chain was observed in a study of T-cell memory formation after mild COVID-19. Using its own MiXCR run on the 5' RACE reads, TCRdb lists one record per CDR3 protein. This table holds around 200,000 distinct CDR3 sequences, 16% found once. The CDR3 is 15 amino acids. With V trimmed by 2 bases and J by 8 bases, 11 bases remained unmatched. Germline loops: CDR1 SGDLS, CDR2 YYNGEE. V is TRBV9 and J is TRBJ1-1, with 8 bases lining up with TRBD1. This TCR was sampled from an adult woman who had mild COVID-19 (a few samples of this study predate the infection). Cell type and time point are not known. The sample consisted of PBMCs or a T cell subset sorted from them (not recorded which). CDR3 coding DNA: TGTGCCAGCAGCGTGAGCCACGGACAGGGTTTGGAAGCTTTCTTT. It codes for CASSVSHGQGLEAFF.